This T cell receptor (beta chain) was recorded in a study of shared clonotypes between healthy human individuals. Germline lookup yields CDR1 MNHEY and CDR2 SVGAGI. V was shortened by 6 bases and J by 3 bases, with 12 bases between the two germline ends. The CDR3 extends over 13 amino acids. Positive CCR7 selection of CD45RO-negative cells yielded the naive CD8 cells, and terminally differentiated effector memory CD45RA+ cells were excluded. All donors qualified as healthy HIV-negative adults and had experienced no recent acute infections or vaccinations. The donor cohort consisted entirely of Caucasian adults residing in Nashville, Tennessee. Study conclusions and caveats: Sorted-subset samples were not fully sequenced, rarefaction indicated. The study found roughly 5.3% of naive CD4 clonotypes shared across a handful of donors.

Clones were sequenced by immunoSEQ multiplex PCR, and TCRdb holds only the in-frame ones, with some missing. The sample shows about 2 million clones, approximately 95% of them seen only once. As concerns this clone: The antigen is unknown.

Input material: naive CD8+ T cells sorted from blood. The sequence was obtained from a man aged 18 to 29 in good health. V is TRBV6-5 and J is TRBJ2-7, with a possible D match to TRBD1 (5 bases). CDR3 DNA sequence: TGTGCCAGCAGCACAGGCGCGAGCTACGAGCAGTACTTC. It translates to CASSTGASYEQYF.